Sequencing of this T cell receptor (beta chain) was carried out in a study of identical twins. Study outcomes and limitations: Out-of-frame alpha sequences shared by twins showed excess low generation probability.

Only a few counts were recorded for this clonotype. Its antigen is unknown. Germline V gives CDR1 MNHNY, CDR2 SVGAGI (reference sequence). V shed 11 bases and J shed 3 bases, with 17 bases lying between them. The CDR3 consists of 13 residues. Each CDR3 protein gets one entry after TCRdb re-called the 5' RACE reads with MiXCR. The sample contains some 440,000 distinct CDR3 sequences, less than 25% of which appear only once. The sample was also linked to a second study, of T cells expressing NK-cell markers.

What was sequenced was CD4+ T cells sorted from blood. This receptor was obtained from a woman aged 18 to 35 in good health. The chain uses TRBV6-6 and TRBJ2-7; D uncertain. The DNA of the CDR3 is TGTGCCGTCGGTAAAACGGAGAACTACGAGCAGTACTTC. Translating gives CAVGKTENYEQYF.